Below, 18 T cell receptor beta chains from the same sample are listed, as sequenced in a study of cytomegalovirus exposure and HLA in healthy donors. Both 60 Vbeta primers and 13 Jbeta primers went into the PCR. Only in-frame clones appear in the TCRdb table, and some are missing; sequencing was by immunoSEQ multiplex PCR. The data show roughly 140,000 clones, about three fifths seen once. Sequencing was carried out using PBMCs. The receptor set was obtained from a woman under 40 in good health and CMV-seropositive.

The chain employs TRBV5-1 and TRBJ2-5; 7 positions agree with TRBD1. CDR1 and CDR2 (germline): SGHRS, YFSETQ. V shed 4 bases and J 4 bases; nucleotides not matched to a gene: 4. This CDR3 is built from 13 residues. The CDR3 region is CASSRQGSETQYF. Written as DNA, the CDR3 is TGCGCCAGCAGCCGACAGGGATCAGAGACCCAGTACTTC.

This chain uses TRBV11-2 with TRBJ1-1; 7 bases match TRBD1. Looked up from germline, CDR1 is SGHAT and CDR2 is FQNNGV. V trimming: 4 bases; J trimming: 2 bases; junction bases outside the gene matches: 4. The CDR3 is made up of 14 amino acids. The DNA of the CDR3 is TGTGCCAGCAGCTACAGGGGCCCTAACACTGAAGCTTTCTTT. It yields the protein CASSYRGPNTEAFF.

This clone was seen a single time. V usage is TRBV6-5 and J usage is TRBJ2-1; 13 bases are a match to TRBD2. J was trimmed by 7 bases and V by 6 bases; bases with no gene match: 6. Germline CDR1 and CDR2: MNHEY and SVGAGI. The CDR3 sequence is 15 residues long. This CDR3 reads CASRTGTSGTNEQFF. The DNA of the CDR3 is TGTGCCAGCAGAACCGGGACTAGCGGGACGAATGAGCAGTTCTTC.

The V gene is TRBV28, the J gene TRBJ2-3; 8 bases line up with TRBD1. The CDR3 is 15 amino acids. Germline V gene lookup returns CDR1 MDHEN and CDR2 SYDVKM. V lost 8 bases, J lost 4 bases, and 11 bases stayed unmatched. The DNA of the CDR3 is TGTGCCAGCTTTTTCCAGGGGGCAATACCAGATACGCAGTATTTT. Translated: CASFFQGAIPDTQYF.

This sequence joins TRBV11-3 and TRBJ1-2; the D gene is possibly TRBD1 (5 bases). There are 15 residues in the CDR3. The germline V and J ends were trimmed by 2 bases and 3 bases, with 13 bases remaining between them. CDR1 and CDR2 from the germline V gene are SGHNT and YENEEA. This CDR3 is CASSLWGGSYYGYTF. The CDR3 nucleotides read TGTGCCAGCAGCTTATGGGGGGGAAGCTACTATGGCTACACCTTC.

The rearrangement uses TRBV2 and TRBJ2-2; maybe TRBD1 (5 bases). The CDR3 length is 13 residues. V was shortened by 10 bases and J by 7 bases, with 16 bases between the two germline ends. CDR1 and CDR2 from the germline V gene are SNHLY and FYNNEI. CDR3 in amino acids: CATLGATGGELFF. In DNA, the CDR3 is TGTGCCACCTTAGGGGCAACGGGCGGGGAGCTGTTTTTT.

The chain carries TRBV5-4 and TRBJ1-2; TRBD1 is a possible D gene (5 bases). The CDR3 has 14 amino acids. V was shortened by 2 bases and J by 3 bases, with 11 bases between the two germline ends. The germline V gene encodes CDR1 SGHNT and CDR2 YYREEE (reference sequence). The CDR3: CASSFRGGDYGYTF. CDR3 nucleotides: TGTGCCAGCAGCTTTCGGGGGGGGGACTATGGCTACACCTTC.

The rearrangement links TRBV6-1 to TRBJ2-5, with 10 bases lining up with TRBD1. The J call is doubtful: the DNA matches TRBJ2-7 better. Germline V gene data show CDR1 as MNHNS and CDR2 as SASEGT. This CDR3 spans 14 amino acids. Here the CDR3 DNA reads TGTGCCAGCGGCCGGGACAGGGGTCTCTACGAGCAGTACTTC. It yields the protein CASGRDRGLYEQYF.

The chain links TRBV19 to TRBJ2-3; TRBD1 matches at 7 bases. V lost 5 bases, J lost 4 bases, and 3 bases stayed unmatched. Looked up from germline, CDR1 is LNHDA and CDR2 is SQIVND (reference sequence). The CDR3 has 13 residues. This CDR3 is CASSWTGSDTQYF. The DNA for the CDR3 is TGTGCCAGTAGTTGGACAGGATCAGATACGCAGTATTTT.

The rearrangement joins TRBV5-6 to TRBJ1-2, with unresolved D. With 1 base removed from V and 3 bases from J, the gap between germline ends came to 10 bases. CDR3 size: 14 residues. Germline CDR1 is SGHDT and CDR2 is YYEEEE. The CDR3 DNA sequence: TGTGCCAGCAGCTTGTCCAGGATGGACTATGGCTACACCTTC. This codes for CASSLSRMDYGYTF.

This clone was seen a few times. The rearrangement uses TRBV11-1 and TRBJ1-2; D is perhaps TRBD1 (5 bases). V lost 5 bases and J 3 bases, leaving 13 bases between the germline ends. CDR1 and CDR2 (germline): SGHAT, FQDESV (reference sequence). This CDR3 spans 14 amino acids. CDR3 coding DNA: TGTGCCAGCAGCCTAGGACATTCCGACTATGGCTACACCTTC. Residues: CASSLGHSDYGYTF. The full variable domain, with the rest looked up from reference TRBV11-1 and TRBJ1-2, is EAEVAQSPRYKITEKSQAVAFWCDPISGHATLYWYRQILGQGPELLVQFQDESVVDDSQLPKDRFSAERLKGVDSTLKIQPAELGDSAMYLCASSLGHSDYGYTFGSGTRLTVV.

This clone was seen a handful of times. This sequence joins TRBV28 and TRBJ1-1; 7 bases match TRBD1. The CDR3 contains 14 residues. The V segment lost 1 base and the J segment 7 bases; nucleotides outside the gene matches: 6. Germline assignment: CDR1 MDHEN and CDR2 SYDVKM. CDR3 DNA sequence: TGTGCCAGCAGTTTATCACAGGGGCTCGGTGAAGCTTTCTTT. Residues: CASSLSQGLGEAFF.

The chain has TRBV14 and TRBJ2-7; D perhaps matches TRBD1 (5 bases). Germline loops: CDR1 SGHDN, CDR2 FVKESK. Trimming cost V 3 bases and J 4 bases, with 10 bases left between them. The CDR3 is made up of 13 amino acids. The CDR3 protein is CASSHAREYEQYF. Here the CDR3 DNA reads TGTGCCAGCAGCCACGCCAGGGAATACGAGCAGTACTTC.

This chain joins TRBV6-5 and TRBJ1-1, with a tentative D call TRBD1 (5 bases). Germline CDR1 reads MNHEY; CDR2 reads SVGAGI. V dropped 6 bases and J dropped 3 bases, with 11 bases sitting between them. This CDR3 is 13 amino acids long. CDR3 loop: CASSLQVYTEAFF. The CDR3 DNA reads as TGTGCCAGCAGCCTACAGGTGTACACTGAAGCTTTCTTT.

V usage is TRBV27 and J usage is TRBJ2-1; TRBD2 aligns across 8 bases. Germline CDR1 is MNHEY and CDR2 is SMNVEV (reference sequence). The CDR3 covers 16 residues. The CDR3 reads CASSLDGRAWDNEQFF. In nucleotides, the CDR3 is TGTGCGAGCTCCTTGGACGGGAGGGCCTGGGACAATGAGCAGTTCTTC.

The chain employs TRBV19 and TRBJ1-1, with D uncertain. The CDR3 contains 15 residues. Germline V gene sequence: CDR1 LNHDA, CDR2 SQIVND (reference sequence). Trimming left V 1 base short and J 2 bases short, with 11 bases between. The CDR3 coding sequence is TGTGCCAGTAGTATAGGTAAGAGGATTAACACTGAAGCTTTCTTT. Protein sequence: CASSIGKRINTEAFF.

V usage is TRBV28 and J usage is TRBJ1-2; 8 nucleotides line up with TRBD1. Germline-derived CDR1 and CDR2 are MDHEN and SYDVKM. V dropped 4 bases and J dropped 8; count of bases not matched to a gene: 12. CDR3 length: 15 residues. The CDR3, as DNA: TGTGCCAGCAGTTCATTCACTTTACAGGGGGAAGGCTACACCTTC. Encoded protein: CASSSFTLQGEGYTF.

The CDR3 coding sequence is TGTGCCAGCAGTGAGTCAGGGATGAACTATGGCTACACCTTC. Its protein product is CASSESGMNYGYTF. The rearrangement links TRBV25-1 to TRBJ1-2, with a tentative D call TRBD1 (5 bases). Looked up from germline, CDR1 is MGHDK and CDR2 is SYGVNS. The CDR3 is 14 amino acids. Trimming pared 3 bases from V and 2 bases from J, leaving 10 bases between.